The sequence of this T cell receptor beta chain was determined in a study of OX40 agonist ivuxolimab in advanced cancers. Using immunoSEQ multiplex PCR, the repertoire was profiled, and TCRdb retains in-frame clones only, with some absent. There are roughly 95,000 clones in the sample; 86% occur only once, and about 1.9% lies in the top ten. On this clone: The antigen is undetermined.

Germline values: CDR1 MNHNY, CDR2 SVGAGI (reference sequence). This CDR3 contains 13 residues. V lost 5 bases to trimming and J lost 9 bases; unmatched junction nucleotides: 6. Study results and caveats: No determination was made of the antigen specificity of the expanded peripheral T cells. Some nonresponders likewise displayed low normalized T-cell clonal expansion.

Sequencing was performed on CD4+ or CD8+ T cells sorted from blood, taken in a trial of the OX40 agonist ivuxolimab. The chain has TRBV6-6 and TRBJ2-1; 8 bases map to TRBD2. This TCR was sampled from an adult with an advanced solid tumor such as melanoma, head and neck, liver or kidney cancer. The CDR3 reads CASSLVAGTEQFF. The CDR3 DNA is TGTGCCAGCAGTCTAGTAGCGGGAACTGAGCAGTTCTTC.